This TCR beta chain was found in a study of a mutant IDH1 vaccine in newly diagnosed glioma. Study at large: Commencement of vaccination occurred 4-6 weeks following radiotherapy alone, or concurrently with temozolomide cycles. Sex distribution of treated patients was about 62% male and 37.5% female; mean age was 40.4 years. Before enrollment, the patients had been treated with radiotherapy alone, temozolomide alone, or both together. Most of them had received both.

This clone was counted a few times. No antigen is known for it. Some clones are missing from TCRdb's copy, which holds only in-frame ones; the method was immunoSEQ multiplex PCR. This table has 29,000 or so clones, less than 90% appearing once. CDR3 length: 17 residues. CDR1 is SGHVS and CDR2 is FNYEAQ in the germline V gene. The V end was cut by 5 bases, the J end by 0 bases, with 17 bases between. The time point here: week 23, last vaccination. Topical imiquimod was applied with each vaccine dose, which held 300 ug of mutant IDH1 20-mer peptide. New IDH1-mutant, ATRX-lost WHO grade 3 or 4 astrocytomas occurred in donors.

The specimen was PBMCs, collected from a glioma patient whose treatment included an IDH1 peptide vaccine. The chain is built from TRBV7-6 and TRBJ1-5; D call uncertain. This TCR was sampled from a woman aged 18-30 years with glioma. The CDR3 reads CASSPNPGGDSNQPQHF. The CDR3 nucleotides read TGTGCCAGCAGCCCTAACCCCGGTGGGGATAGCAATCAGCCCCAGCATTTT.